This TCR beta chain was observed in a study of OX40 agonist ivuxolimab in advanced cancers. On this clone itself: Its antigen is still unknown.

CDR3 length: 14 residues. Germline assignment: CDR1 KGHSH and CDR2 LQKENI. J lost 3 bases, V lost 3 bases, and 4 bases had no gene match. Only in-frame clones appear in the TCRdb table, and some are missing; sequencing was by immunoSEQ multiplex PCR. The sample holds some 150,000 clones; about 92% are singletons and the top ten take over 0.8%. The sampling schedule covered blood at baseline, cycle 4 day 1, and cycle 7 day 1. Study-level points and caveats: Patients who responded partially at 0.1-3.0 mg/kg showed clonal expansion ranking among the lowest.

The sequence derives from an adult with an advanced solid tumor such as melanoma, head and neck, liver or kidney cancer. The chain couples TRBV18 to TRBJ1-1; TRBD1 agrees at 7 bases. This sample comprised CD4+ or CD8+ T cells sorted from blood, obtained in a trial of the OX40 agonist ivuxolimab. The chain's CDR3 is CASSPPGQYTEAFF. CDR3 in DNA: TGTGCCAGCTCACCTCCGGGACAGTACACTGAAGCTTTCTTT. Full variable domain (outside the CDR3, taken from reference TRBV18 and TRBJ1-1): NAGVMQNPRHLVRRRGQEARLRCSPMKGHSHVYWYRQLPEEGLKFMVYLQKENIIDESGMPKERFSAEFPKEGPSILRIQQVVRGDSAAYFCASSPPGQYTEAFFGQGTRLTVV.